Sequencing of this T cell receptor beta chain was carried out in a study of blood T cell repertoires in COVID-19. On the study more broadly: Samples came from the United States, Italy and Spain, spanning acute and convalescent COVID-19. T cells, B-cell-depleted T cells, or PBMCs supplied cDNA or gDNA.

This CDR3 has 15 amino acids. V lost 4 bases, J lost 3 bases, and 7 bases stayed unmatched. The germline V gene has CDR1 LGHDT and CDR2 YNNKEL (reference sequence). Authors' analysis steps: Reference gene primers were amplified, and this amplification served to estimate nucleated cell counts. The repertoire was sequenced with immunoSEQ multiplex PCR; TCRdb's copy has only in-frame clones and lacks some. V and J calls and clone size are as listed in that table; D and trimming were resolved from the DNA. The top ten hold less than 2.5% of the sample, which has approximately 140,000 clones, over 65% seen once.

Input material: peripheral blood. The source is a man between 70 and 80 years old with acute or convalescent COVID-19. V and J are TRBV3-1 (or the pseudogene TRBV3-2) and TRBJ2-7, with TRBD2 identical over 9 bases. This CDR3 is CASSRSSGIGYEQYF. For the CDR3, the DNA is TGTGCCAGCAGCCGATCTAGCGGGATTGGCTACGAGCAGTACTTC.